Sequencing of this T cell receptor beta chain was carried out in a study of T cells in Graves' hyperthyroidism and ophthalmopathy (dated 2019 in TCRdb). With respect to the entire study: Peripheral blood was sampled at the time of initial diagnosis, prior to any treatment. The 100 or so discovery patients were divided at random into training and test sets in a 7:3 ratio. The paper reports TCR Vbeta CDR3 sequencing of 130 to 150 peripheral blood samples: 43 ophthalmopathy, approximately 74 hyperthyroidism and around 17 progressor patients. To identify TCR V-J signatures that set the groups apart, the researchers used a discovery cohort of more than 95 patients, made up of about 44 with Graves' ophthalmopathy and 57 with stable Graves' hyperthyroidism. Prospective prediction of ophthalmopathy was tested in an independent validation cohort of 18 to 20 hyperthyroidism patients and 17 patients who later progressed to ophthalmopathy. The study also compared thyroid tissue and blood T-cell repertoires from roughly six Graves' hyperthyroidism patients. Following sampling, methimazole starting at 30 mg daily was given to hyperthyroidism patients, and high-dose intravenous methylprednisolone was given to ophthalmopathy patients.

The study at large found these results: Sample size was not statistically predetermined, and blinding of investigators to group allocation was not performed. In validation, progression to ophthalmopathy was predicted by the model with 70% to 71% sensitivity and roughly 76% specificity, a median of approximately 7.1 months before onset. Ophthalmopathy was separated from stable hyperthyroidism by a 13 V-J signature model, with 87.88% sensitivity and about 81% specificity obtained in cross-validation and 80%/75% obtained in testing. Most expanded thyroid clonotypes (frequency above 0.001) were also detected in blood, a finding suggesting that blood repertoires may reflect thyroid immune responses.

The CDR3 contains 13 residues, cysteine and phenylalanine counted. The DNA shown is the 39-base CDR3, in frame from base 1. CDR1 and CDR2 are read off the germline V gene as SQVTM and ANQGSEA. Cut back by 0 bases and 1 base, the V and J ends lie 6 bases apart. Remarks on this clonotype: Its cognate antigen has yet to be identified. No qualities accompany the bases; no much larger clone lies one base away.

The TCR beta CDR3 regions were amplified from the RNA transcripts. A first-round RT-PCR of the TCR CDR3 used the HTBI primer set with the Qiagen OneStep RT-PCR kit. Libraries were constructed in a second round of multiplex PCR, after which size selection and purification were performed. Paired-end sequencing of the libraries was performed with 100 bp reads on an Illumina HiSeq2000. Per the authors' processing: Raw data were processed with SOAPnuke, discarding reads with adapters, uncalled bases, mean Phred below 15, or no exact constant-primer or identifier match. COPE v1.2.5 was used to merge high-quality paired reads, and clonotypes were defined as unique nucleotide sequences. MiTCR v1.1 was used to align clonotypes to the IMGT TRBV, TRBD and TRBJ reference segments. The analysis included only V-J combinations with a frequency above 0.0001, which together covered over 98% of the repertoires. The TCS score was defined as the ratio of F50 (clonal expansion) to E x V (chaos), calculated using BLOSUM62-based TCRdist between CDR3 peptides within each V-J. Welch's t-statistics and random forest reduced around 510 V-J features to about 12, which were used in a naive Bayes classifier (R e1071). Starting from the raw public reads, TCRdb applied fastp trimming at Q25, assembled clones with MiXCR and retained in-frame beta chains. Identical CDR3 protein sequences are pooled into one entry, listed with their most common genes and DNA. The authors' filters were not applied to this entry. The sample includes 400,000 to 600,000 distinct CDR3 sequences, with 15% to 20% observed a single time. The ten largest clones add up to over 25% of the sample.

Moderately to severely active disease, a Clinical Activity Score of at least 3, a NOSPECS grade of at least 4, and a duration under 3 months were present in ophthalmopathy patients. Patients with uncontrolled infections, other autoimmune diseases, pregnancy or lactation were excluded. Diagnoses were based on clinical symptoms, serum thyroxine and TRAb, thyroid ultrasound and orbital computed tomography. Ficoll-Paque density gradient centrifugation was used to isolate PBMCs from around 10 ml of fresh peripheral blood. Total RNA was extracted with Trizol reagent, and quality was checked on an Agilent 2100 Bioanalyzer.

This chain is built from TRBV29-1 and TRBJ2-5; a confident D gene designation cannot be given. The sequenced material came from blood. The sequence derives from a woman in her twenties or thirties with Graves' ophthalmopathy. The nucleotides read TGCAGCGTTGAAGAATTTAGCCAAGAGACCCAGTACTTC. Translated, this is CSVEEFSQETQYF.